The sequence of this T cell receptor delta chain was determined in a study of Vδ1+ human thymocytes. General study results and limits: Highly polyclonal TRG and TRD repertoires with Gaussian CDR3 length distributions appeared in thymus. Unlike peripheral blood Vdelta1+ controls, thymic delta-chain sequences included approximately 20% Vdelta2 and few Vdelta3.

The template was reverse-transcribed extracted RNA. The CDR3 regions were amplified by multiplex PCR from V-gene primers to a constant-region primer. TCRdb reran clone calling via CATT on the multiplex PCR reads. Found here are 70,000 or so delta-chain clones, approximately 34% of them singletons; the top ten hold more than 0.25%. After alphabeta T cell depletion, CD3+ Vdelta1+ Vdelta2- thymocytes were sorted. On this clone itself: Its antigen remains unknown.

The V gene lost 2 bases and the J gene lost 1 base, with 50 bases spanning the gap. The CDR3 covers 28 residues. Germline CDR1 TSWWSYY, CDR2 QGS. The chain recombines TRDV1 with TRDJ1, with D tentatively TRDD3 (6 bases). Material for sequencing was Vdelta1+ gamma-delta thymocytes from the thymus. Documented subset: FACS-sorted CD3+ TCRalphabeta- TCRVdelta1+ TCRVdelta2- thymocytes. The sequence was collected from a boy under two years old who had congenital heart surgery. CDR3 residues: CALGEAKNSIPWLGTYVATWGSTDKLIF. The DNA of the CDR3 is TGTGCTCTTGGGGAAGCAAAAAATTCCATTCCTTGGCTGGGGACCTACGTGGCTACGTGGGGCTCCACCGATAAACTCATCTTT.